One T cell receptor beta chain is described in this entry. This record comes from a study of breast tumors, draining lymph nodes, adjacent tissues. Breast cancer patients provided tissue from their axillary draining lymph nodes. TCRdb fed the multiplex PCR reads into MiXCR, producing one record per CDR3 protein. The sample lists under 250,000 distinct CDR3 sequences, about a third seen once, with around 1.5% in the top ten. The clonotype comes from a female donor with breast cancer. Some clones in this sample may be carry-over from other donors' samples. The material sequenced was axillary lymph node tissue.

This chain's CDR3 is CSARDLWGDRVQFF. The DNA for the CDR3 is TGCAGTGCTAGAGATTTGTGGGGGGACAGGGTGCAGTTCTTC. The rearrangement links TRBV20-1 to TRBJ2-1; 9 positions match TRBD1. This CDR3 spans 14 amino acids. The germline V gene encodes CDR1 DFQATT and CDR2 SNEGSKA (reference sequence). Unmatched junction bases numbered 9, after V lost 0 bases and J lost 12 bases.